This TCR beta chain was recorded in a study of cytomegalovirus exposure and HLA in healthy donors. Overall study context: T cells numbering approximately 170 million yielded some 120 million unique TCR beta sequences in an earlier analysis. Overall study findings and caveats: According to an earlier analysis, most TCR beta V segments yielded productive rearrangements about 87% or about 30% of the time. A likely sequencing artifact accounted for one observed cluster of highly shared sequence variants. Trimming of TCR beta V- and J-genes showed a link, identified in a later analysis, to a missense DCLRE1C variant.

Primers for the PCR totalled 60 Vbeta and 13 Jbeta. Here immunoSEQ multiplex PCR was the method, and the copy in TCRdb shows in-frame clones only, minus some. The table includes fewer than 150,000 clones, roughly 77% detected once. On this clone: Its antigen is currently unknown.

The CDR3 has 15 amino acids. Trimming removed 5 bases from V and 1 base from J, with 14 bases in between. CDR1 MNHEY and CDR2 SVGAGI come from the germline V gene. The sample was PBMCs. The clonotype was recovered from a man younger than 45 in good health and CMV-seronegative. This chain joins TRBV6-5 and TRBJ1-1; no definite D call. The CDR3 nucleotides read TGTGCCAGCAGTAACGCCGGGTTGGGGAACACTGAAGCTTTCTTT. It codes for CASSNAGLGNTEAFF.